Reported below is one T cell receptor beta chain. The data were taken from a study of blood T cell repertoires in COVID-19. Study information: The study drew acute and convalescent COVID-19 samples from the United States, Italy and Spain.

Across 24 US areas, participants ranged in age from about 18 to 89 years. Researchers sorted participants into cohorts using their self-reported clinical history. This CDR3 contains 16 residues. Germline V gives CDR1 SGHDT, CDR2 YYEEEE. Trimming took 4 bases from V and 4 from J, leaving 20 bases between them. Clones were sequenced by immunoSEQ multiplex PCR, and TCRdb holds only the in-frame ones, with some missing. The sample comprises a few hundred thousand clones, around 92% of which are singletons, and roughly 10% rests with the top ten. The receptor was derived from a woman aged 25 to 39 who had recovered from COVID-19. The gene calls are TRBV5-6 and TRBJ1-1, with a possible D match to TRBD1 (6 bases). The sample consisted of PBMCs or T cells enriched from blood (not recorded which). The DNA for the CDR3 is TGTGCCAGCAGCCCCCGAAGGGGGGGCTGGGGCACTGAAGCTTTCTTT. Its protein product is CASSPRRGGWGTEAFF.